Each of the 10 T cell receptor beta chains below was sequenced from the same sample in a study of blood T cells in healthy people across ages. Next came a second PCR, run for about 6 to 11 cycles, which used a sample-barcoded 5' primer along with a J-beta primer mix. TCRdb called the 5' RACE reads again in MiXCR, with one record for every CDR3 protein. The sample carries roughly 900,000 distinct CDR3 sequences, around 49% recorded once. Sequenced sample: blood. These receptors all come from a man younger than 45 in good health.

The chain combines TRBV29-1 with TRBJ2-7; D is uncertain. This CDR3 region has 13 residues. Trimming stripped 4 bases from V and 1 base from J, with 11 bases between. CDR1 is SQVTM, CDR2 ANQGSEA, per germline. CDR3 sequence: CSVVGGTSYEQYF. The DNA of the CDR3 is TGCAGCGTTGTTGGCGGCACGTCCTACGAGCAGTACTTC.

The CDR3 is CASSVVGSYNSPLHF. Written as DNA, the CDR3 is TGTGCCAGCAGCGTAGTCGGCAGCTATAATTCACCCCTCCACTTT. The V call is TRBV9, the J call TRBJ1-6, with D unresolved. This CDR3 is 15 amino acids long. The V gene's germline CDR1 is SGDLS and CDR2 YYNGEE. Trimming shortened V by 0 bases and J by 3 bases, and 7 bases separated the two germline ends.

The table lists this clonotype with a few counts. The chain has TRBV10-3 and TRBJ1-1, with D tentatively TRBD1 (5 bases). The CDR3 spans 15 residues. Germline lookup yields CDR1 ENHRY and CDR2 SYGVKD. Between the trimmed V and J ends, which lost 3 bases and 0 bases, there was a span of 11 bases. This chain's CDR3 is CAISDGAGMNTEAFF. The CDR3 DNA is TGTGCCATCAGTGACGGGGCAGGGATGAACACTGAAGCTTTCTTT.

The rearrangement links TRBV29-1 to TRBJ1-2, with TRBD1 matching 7 bases. V was pared by 0 bases and J by 4 bases, with 8 bases of the junction left unmatched. Germline V gene data show CDR1 as SQVTM and CDR2 as ANQGSEA. CDR3 length: 15 amino acids. The CDR3 region has the DNA TGCAGCGTTGAAGAAGGGAAGGAGGGGGCCTATGGCTACACCTTC. Protein product: CSVEEGKEGAYGYTF. The complete variable domain, with remaining parts taken from reference TRBV29-1 and TRBJ1-2, reads SAVISQKPSRDICQRGTSLTIQCQVDSQVTMMFWYRQQPGQSLTLIATANQGSEATYESGFVIDKFPISRPNLTFSTLTVSNMSPEDSSIYLCSVEEGKEGAYGYTFGSGTRLTVV.

This clonotype has a handful of counts. The V gene is TRBV7-2, the J gene TRBJ1-5, with 7 bases aligning to TRBD1. Germline lookup yields CDR1 SGHTA and CDR2 FQGNSA. With V trimmed by 3 bases and J by 2 bases, 4 bases remained unmatched. The CDR3 has 15 residues. CDR3 residues: CASSLTGTGNQPQHF. Written as DNA, the CDR3 is TGTGCCAGCAGCTTGACCGGGACAGGCAATCAGCCCCAGCATTTT.

The chain employs TRBV10-3 and TRBJ1-6; a possible D gene is TRBD1 (5 bases). The germline V and J ends were trimmed by 2 bases and 8 bases, with 16 bases remaining between them. The CDR3 has 16 amino acids. CDR1 is ENHRY, CDR2 SYGVKD, per germline. DNA for the CDR3: TGTGCCATCAGTGAGAATAGGGGATTGAAGGATTCACCCCTCCACTTT. Protein: CAISENRGLKDSPLHF.

The CDR3 coding sequence is TGCAGTGCTTACAGGGAACCCAAGCTGTTTTTT. Protein: CSAYREPKLFF. V and J are TRBV20-1 and TRBJ1-4, with D possibly TRBD1 on 6 matching bases. The CDR3 covers 11 residues. Germline V CDR1 and CDR2: DFQATT, SNEGSKA (reference sequence). V lost 5 bases and J lost 14, with 15 bases in between.

The chain combines TRBV13 with TRBJ2-1, with 8 bases matching TRBD1. Trimming removed 5 bases from V and 9 bases from J; junction bases left unmatched: 6. CDR3 size: 13 residues. Germline-derived CDR1 and CDR2 are PRHDT and FYEKMQ (reference sequence). The chain's CDR3 is CASSTETGGEQFF. The CDR3 coding sequence is TGTGCCAGCAGCACGGAAACAGGGGGTGAGCAGTTCTTC.

This clonotype was detected only a few times. The V and J genes are TRBV12-3 or TRBV12-4 and TRBJ2-1; 7 bases match TRBD1. There are 14 residues in the CDR3. With 5 bases clipped from V and 7 bases from J, the junction kept 8 bases outside the gene matches. In DNA form, the CDR3 reads TGTGCCAGCAGTCCAGACAGGGACGTTAATGAGCAGTTCTTC. Translating gives CASSPDRDVNEQFF.

This rearrangement joins TRBV25-1 to TRBJ1-5, with D perhaps TRBD1 (5 bases). The CDR3 runs 15 residues. From germline, CDR1 is MGHDK and CDR2 SYGVNS. V dropped 2 bases and J dropped 4 bases, with 12 bases sitting between them. The CDR3 loop reads CASSEAGLGNQPQHF. The CDR3 DNA sequence: TGTGCCAGCAGTGAAGCAGGGCTGGGGAATCAGCCCCAGCATTTT.